This paragraph covers one TCR beta chain sequence. This CDR3 contains 16 residues. With V trimmed by 4 bases and J by 5 bases, 8 bases remained unmatched. Germline V gene data show CDR1 as SEHNR and CDR2 as FQNEAQ (reference sequence). MiXCR was run by TCRdb on the 5' RACE reads, yielding one entry per CDR3 protein. Of about half a million distinct CDR3 sequences in the sample, 15% to 20% were seen once. This record belongs to a study of T-cell memory formation after mild COVID-19. The receptor comes from an adult woman who had mild COVID-19 (a few samples of this study predate the infection). Cell type and time point are not known. Input material: PBMCs or a T cell subset sorted from them (not recorded which). The chain has TRBV7-9 and TRBJ2-2; 9 positions agree with TRBD1. The CDR3 DNA reads TGTGCCAGCAGCTATCCCGGGACAGGGAAGACCGGGGAGCTGTTTTTT. Translated, it gives CASSYPGTGKTGELFF.